The rows below give T cell receptor beta chains drawn from one sample of a study of cytomegalovirus exposure and HLA in healthy donors. Only in-frame clones appear in the TCRdb table, and some are missing; sequencing was by immunoSEQ multiplex PCR. The table lists about 160,000 clones, 60% to 85% of them singletons. Material for sequencing was PBMCs. The origin of the receptors is a man aged 40-50 years in good health and CMV-seropositive. Both conserved end residues are trimmed from each CDR3.

cdr3_length: 14
j_call: TRBJ2-7
v_call: TRBV9
cdr3_aa: ASSVGPSGSTYEQY

cdr3_length: 14
j_call: TRBJ2-7
v_call: TRBV7-9
cdr3_aa: ASSLGGADFVYEQY

cdr3_length: 12
j_call: TRBJ1-1
v_call: TRBV5-1
cdr3_aa: ASSLGSGNTEAF

cdr3_length: 13
j_call: TRBJ2-5
v_call: TRBV18
cdr3_aa: ASSLWTKVQETQY

cdr3_length: 14
j_call: TRBJ2-3
v_call: TRBV19
cdr3_aa: ASSIGGGVGSDTQY

cdr3_length: 11
j_call: TRBJ2-7
v_call: TRBV21-1
cdr3_aa: ALTGQLSYEQC

cdr3_length: 13
j_call: TRBJ1-1
v_call: TRBV4-1
cdr3_aa: ASSQEELVNTEAF

cdr3_length: 11
j_call: TRBJ2-5
v_call: TRBV2
cdr3_aa: ASSPRQQETQY

cdr3_length: 13
j_call: TRBJ1-1
v_call: TRBV4-2
cdr3_aa: ASSQVPGAYTEAF

cdr3_length: 12
j_call: TRBJ1-4
v_call: TRBV19
cdr3_aa: ASSISGIHEKLF

cdr3_length: 12
j_call: TRBJ2-1
v_call: TRBV5-1
cdr3_aa: ASSLGGLYNEQF

cdr3_length: 13
j_call: TRBJ2-7
v_call: TRBV4-1
cdr3_aa: ASSQMGQGFDEQY

cdr3_length: 11
j_call: TRBJ2-7
v_call: TRBV10-3
cdr3_aa: ATQTSGTYEQY

cdr3_length: 12
j_call: TRBJ2-7
v_call: TRBV9
cdr3_aa: ASSVEADTYEQY

cdr3_length: 13
j_call: TRBJ2-1
v_call: TRBV5-1
cdr3_aa: ASSLDGGTYNEQF

cdr3_length: 12
j_call: TRBJ2-7
v_call: TRBV25-1
cdr3_aa: ASSDPTEGVQWY

cdr3_length: 12
j_call: TRBJ1-1
v_call: TRBV6-1
cdr3_aa: ASSEWGQTTEAF

cdr3_length: 14
j_call: TRBJ2-1
v_call: TRBV7-9
cdr3_aa: ASSPPGLAIRNEQF

cdr3_length: 16
j_call: TRBJ2-4
v_call: TRBV19
cdr3_aa: ASSKGTRAKEVKNIQY

cdr3_length: 13
j_call: TRBJ2-5
v_call: TRBV7-6
cdr3_aa: ASSLYQGYQETQY

cdr3_length: 13
j_call: TRBJ1-1
v_call: TRBV5-1
cdr3_aa: ASSFQGASNTEAF

cdr3_length: 11
j_call: TRBJ1-2
v_call: TRBV7-2
cdr3_aa: ASSLPARDGYT

cdr3_length: 12
j_call: TRBJ1-1
v_call: TRBV15
cdr3_aa: ATSRGRTNTEAF

cdr3_length: 11
j_call: TRBJ2-5
v_call: TRBV7-7
cdr3_aa: ASSLTTDGTQY

cdr3_length: 13
j_call: TRBJ1-1
v_call: TRBV12-5
cdr3_aa: ASGLVGTATFEAF